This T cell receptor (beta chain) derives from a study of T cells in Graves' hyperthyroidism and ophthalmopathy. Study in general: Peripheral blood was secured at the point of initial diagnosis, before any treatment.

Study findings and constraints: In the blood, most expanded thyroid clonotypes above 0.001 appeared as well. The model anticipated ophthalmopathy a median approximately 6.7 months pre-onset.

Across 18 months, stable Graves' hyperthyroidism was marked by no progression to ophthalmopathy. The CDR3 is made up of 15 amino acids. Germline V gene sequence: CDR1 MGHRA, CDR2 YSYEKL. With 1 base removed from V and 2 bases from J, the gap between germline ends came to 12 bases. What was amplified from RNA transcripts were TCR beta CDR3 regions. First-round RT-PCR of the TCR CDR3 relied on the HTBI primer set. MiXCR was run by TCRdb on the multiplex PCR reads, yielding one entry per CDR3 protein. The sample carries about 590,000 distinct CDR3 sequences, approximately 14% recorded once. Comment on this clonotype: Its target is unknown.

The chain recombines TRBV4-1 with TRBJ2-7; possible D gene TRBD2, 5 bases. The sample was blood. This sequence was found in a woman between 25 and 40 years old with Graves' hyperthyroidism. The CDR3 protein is CASSQVGGQTYEQYF. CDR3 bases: TGCGCCAGCAGCCAAGTCGGAGGCCAGACCTACGAGCAGTACTTC.